Following are 19 T cell receptor beta chains from one sample sequenced in a study of post-analysis software for immune sequencing data. Libraries were made from TCR beta cDNA, and they carried unique molecular identifiers. TCRdb ran MiXCR on the PCR reads and lists one entry per CDR3 protein. Found here are 650,000 to 850,000 distinct CDR3 sequences, around 53% of them singletons; the top ten hold approximately 4.2%. General observations from the study: Included in a set of about 5 TRBV segments more frequent in patients than controls were TRBV5-6, TRBV5-1 and TRBV20-1.

Their cognate antigens are unknown. The source material was blood. The receptors derive from a girl aged 5-17 years with multiple sclerosis.

V usage is TRBV5-1 and J usage is TRBJ2-3; D assignment may be TRBD1 or TRBD2 (5 bases each). This CDR3 is 14 amino acids long. The V end was cut by 4 bases, the J end by 8 bases, with 17 bases between. The germline V gene encodes CDR1 SGHRS and CDR2 YFSETQ. In DNA, the CDR3 is TGCGCCAGCAGCGACGGGACGGCGGTGGGTACGCAGTATTTT. Translated, it gives CASSDGTAVGTQYF.

For this clonotype: Compared with germline, one end of the junction differs, possibly owing to a read error. The chain has TRBV12-3 or TRBV12-4 and TRBJ1-2; D remains unclear. This CDR3 has 13 amino acids. DNA of the CDR3: TGTGCCAGCAGTCCTCCGGGGTCCTATGGTTACACCTTC. Translated, it gives CASSPPGSYGYTF.

The J gene is TRBJ2-5, the V gene TRBV7-3, with 8 positions matching TRBD2. CDR1 SGHTA and CDR2 FQGTGA come from the germline V gene. V dropped 6 bases and J dropped 2; count of bases not matched to a gene: 5. This CDR3 is built from 14 residues. Here the CDR3 reads CASSRGGGQETQYF. The CDR3 DNA reads TGTGCCAGCAGTCGAGGCGGGGGGCAAGAGACCCAGTACTTC.

The genes are TRBV7-9 and TRBJ2-1; no clear D. CDR1 and CDR2 from the germline V gene are SEHNR and FQNEAQ (reference sequence). This CDR3 is 16 amino acids long. V dropped 2 bases and J dropped 11 bases, with 22 bases sitting between them. This chain's CDR3 is CASSLPPQGVGSKQFF. The CDR3 region has the DNA TGTGCCAGCAGCTTACCGCCCCAAGGAGTGGGCAGCAAGCAGTTCTTC.

This clonotype came up a few times. The gene calls are TRBV7-9 and TRBJ1-2, with D uncertain. Germline CDR1 is SEHNR and CDR2 is FQNEAQ (reference sequence). V was trimmed by 4 bases and J by 6 bases, leaving 15 bases between them. The CDR3 loop spans 14 amino acids. For the CDR3, the DNA is TGTGCCAGCAGCTCCCCTAGGATGACGGATGGCTACACCTTC. Translated: CASSSPRMTDGYTF.

The V call is TRBV6-1, the J call TRBJ2-4; D uncertain. The J call may be mistaken, given a closer DNA end match to TRBJ2-7. The CDR3 consists of 12 residues. CDR1 MNHNS and CDR2 SASEGT come from the germline V gene. The CDR3 sequence: CASRTTLYEQYF. DNA of the CDR3: TGTGCCAGCAGAACCACACTCTACGAGCAGTACTTC.

CDR3 sequence reads: CASSFQSYPGGRDEQYF. In DNA, the CDR3 is TGCGCCAGCAGCTTCCAGTCGTATCCTGGGGGCAGGGACGAGCAGTACTTC. The rearrangement links TRBV5-1 to TRBJ2-5, with D perhaps TRBD1 (6 bases). Near its end, the DNA agrees better with TRBJ2-7, so the J call may be wrong. The CDR3 contains 17 residues. Germline CDR1 and CDR2: SGHRS and YFSETQ.

The chain uses TRBV7-6 and TRBJ2-7; 10 bases map to TRBD1. The germline gives CDR1 SGHVS, CDR2 FNYEAQ. V was clipped by 1 base and J by 1 base; unmatched bases: 13. The CDR3 is 19 residues long. Here the CDR3 DNA reads TGTGCCAGCAGCTTAGACCGGACAGGGGGGTTAGCGGGTTCCTACGAGCAGTACTTC. This translates into CASSLDRTGGLAGSYEQYF.

The rearrangement uses TRBV7-3 and TRBJ2-7, with TRBD1 matching 10 bases. Germline CDR1 SGHTA, CDR2 FQGTGA. J gave up 7 bases and V 4 bases, and 13 bases lay outside the gene matches. The CDR3 totals 16 residues. CDR3 coding DNA: TGTGCCAGCAGCTCAAGACCGGGACAGGGGAGCGATGAGCAGTACTTC. Its translation: CASSSRPGQGSDEQYF.

The V gene is TRBV9, the J gene TRBJ2-5; 8 bases line up with TRBD2. Trimming cost V 4 bases and J 3 bases; bases outside gene matches: 17. This CDR3 contains 18 residues. The germline V gene encodes CDR1 SGDLS and CDR2 YYNGEE. CDR3 sequence (DNA): TGTGCCAGCAGCCTCGGGGTAGCGGGATCCCCATACAAAGAGACCCAGTACTTC. Translation gives CASSLGVAGSPYKETQYF.

The CDR3 region is CASPDVRYEQYF. CDR3 nucleotides: TGTGCCAGCCCGGACGTCCGGTACGAGCAGTACTTC. This sequence joins TRBV7-9 and TRBJ2-7; D is ambiguous. Germline V gives CDR1 SEHNR, CDR2 FQNEAQ (reference sequence). The CDR3 runs 12 residues. Trimming cost V 8 bases and J 4 bases, with 12 bases left between them.

The V gene is TRBV29-1, the J gene TRBJ1-2; 9 bases map to TRBD1. V lost 1 base, J lost 3 bases, and 6 bases stayed unmatched. The CDR3 extends over 15 amino acids. Germline values: CDR1 SQVTM, CDR2 ANQGSEA. The chain's CDR3 is CSVEGPRTGDYGYTF. Here the CDR3 DNA reads TGCAGCGTTGAAGGCCCACGGACAGGGGACTATGGCTACACCTTC.

The chain links TRBV20-1 to TRBJ1-4, with 7 nucleotides matching TRBD1. The CDR3 is made up of 13 amino acids. The V gene end was trimmed by 4 bases and the J gene end by 6 bases; junction bases not matched to a gene: 5. Per the germline V gene, CDR1 is DFQATT and CDR2 is SNEGSKA (reference sequence). CDR3 nucleotides: TGCAGTGCTATTTCCAGGGGGTATGAAAAACTGTTTTTT. Translated: CSAISRGYEKLFF.

The chain combines TRBV7-3 with TRBJ2-3, with D perhaps matching TRBD1 (6 bases). In germline, CDR1 is SGHTA, CDR2 FQGTGA. V was pared by 2 bases and J by 6 bases, with 15 bases between. CDR3 length: 15 amino acids. CDR3 loop: CASSLGGSPWDTQYF. DNA for the CDR3: TGTGCCAGCAGCTTAGGGGGCTCCCCTTGGGATACGCAGTATTTT.

The chain joins TRBV20-1 to TRBJ2-4; D perhaps matches TRBD1 (5 bases). The CDR3 consists of 12 residues. Germline values: CDR1 DFQATT, CDR2 SNEGSKA (reference sequence). DNA of the CDR3: TGCAGGGCAGGCGGCAGGGCGGACATTCAGTACTTC. Encoded protein: CRAGGRADIQYF.

This clonotype has a handful of counts. The CDR3 reads CASSGLGQRDPQGQYF. In DNA form, the CDR3 reads TGTGCCAGCAGTGGACTGGGACAGAGGGACCCTCAGGGGCAGTACTTC. The chain combines TRBV25-1 with TRBJ2-4; TRBD1 aligns across 7 bases. The CDR3 spans 16 residues. V was clipped by 4 bases and J by 13 bases; unmatched bases: 19. CDR1 is MGHDK, CDR2 SYGVNS, per germline.

The rearrangement links TRBV20-1 to TRBJ2-7; either TRBD1 or TRBD2 may supply D (5 bases each). This CDR3 contains 14 residues. Per the germline V gene, CDR1 is DFQATT and CDR2 is SNEGSKA (reference sequence). Between the trimmed V and J ends, which lost 1 base and 0 bases, there was a span of 10 bases. CDR3 amino acids: CSARVVGDSYEQYF. CDR3 in DNA: TGCAGTGCTAGAGTCGTGGGGGACTCCTACGAGCAGTACTTC.

This clonotype was counted only a few times. The chain recombines TRBV20-1 with TRBJ2-1; 13 positions agree with TRBD2. Germline V gene sequence: CDR1 DFQATT, CDR2 SNEGSKA (reference sequence). This CDR3 has 16 residues. The J segment lost 3 bases and the V segment lost 3 bases, leaving 5 bases of the junction unmatched. The CDR3, as DNA: TGCAGTGCTAGGGACGGACTAGCGGGAGTCTACAATGAGCAGTTCTTC. Translation: CSARDGLAGVYNEQFF.

This chain connects TRBV27 to TRBJ2-7; tentatively, D is TRBD1 or TRBD2 (6 bases each). The V and J ends lost 5 bases and 0 bases respectively, with 14 bases between them. The CDR3 length is 15 residues. CDR1 and CDR2 from the germline V gene are MNHEY and SMNVEV (reference sequence). The CDR3 spells CASSPSGASSYEQYF. CDR3 coding DNA: TGTGCCAGCAGTCCATCGGGGGCTAGCTCCTACGAGCAGTACTTC.